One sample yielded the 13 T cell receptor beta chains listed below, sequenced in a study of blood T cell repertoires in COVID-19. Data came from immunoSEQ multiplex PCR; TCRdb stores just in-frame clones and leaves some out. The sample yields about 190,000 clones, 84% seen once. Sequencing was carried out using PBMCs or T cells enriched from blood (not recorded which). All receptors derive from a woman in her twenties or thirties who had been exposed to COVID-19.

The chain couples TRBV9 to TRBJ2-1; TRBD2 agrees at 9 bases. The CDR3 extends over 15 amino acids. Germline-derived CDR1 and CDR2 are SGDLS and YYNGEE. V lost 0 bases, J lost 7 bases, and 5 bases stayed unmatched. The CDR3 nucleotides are TGTGCCAGCAGCGTAGGCGGGGGGGCGGCGAATGAGCAGTTCTTC. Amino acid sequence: CASSVGGGAANEQFF.

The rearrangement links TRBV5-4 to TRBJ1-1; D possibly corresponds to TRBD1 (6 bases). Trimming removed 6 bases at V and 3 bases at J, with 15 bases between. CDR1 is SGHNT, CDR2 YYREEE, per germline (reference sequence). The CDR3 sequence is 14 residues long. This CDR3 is CASNLAGAHTEAFF. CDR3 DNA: TGTGCCAGCAACCTCGCGGGGGCCCACACTGAAGCTTTCTTT.

CDR3 sequence reads: CASSPTSGGDQETQYF. In DNA, the CDR3 is TGTGCCAGCAGCCCGACTAGCGGGGGGGATCAAGAGACCCAGTACTTC. The chain uses TRBV3-1 (or the pseudogene TRBV3-2) and TRBJ2-5; 14 bases are shared with TRBD2. Trimming removed 4 bases from V and 2 bases from J; junction bases left unmatched: 3. Germline CDR1 LGHDT, CDR2 YNNKEL (reference sequence). The CDR3 loop spans 16 amino acids.

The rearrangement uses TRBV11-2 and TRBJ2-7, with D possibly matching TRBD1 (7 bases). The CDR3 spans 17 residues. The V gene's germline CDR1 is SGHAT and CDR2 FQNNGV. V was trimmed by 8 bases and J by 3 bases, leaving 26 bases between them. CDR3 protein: CASAPLLGGGGDYEQYF. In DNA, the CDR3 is TGTGCCAGCGCCCCCCTGTTAGGGGGCGGCGGGGACTACGAGCAGTACTTC. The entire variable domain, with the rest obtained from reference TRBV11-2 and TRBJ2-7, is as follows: EAGVAQSPRYKIIEKRQSVAFWCNPISGHATLYWYQQILGQGPKLLIQFQNNGVVDDSQLPKDRFSAERLKGVDSTLKIQPAKLEDSAVYLCASAPLLGGGGDYEQYFGPGTRLTVT.

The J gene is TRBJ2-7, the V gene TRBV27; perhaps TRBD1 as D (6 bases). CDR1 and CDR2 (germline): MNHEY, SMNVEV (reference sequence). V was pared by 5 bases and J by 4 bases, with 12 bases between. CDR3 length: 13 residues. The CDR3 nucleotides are TGTGCCAGCAGTGCCCAGGGGCCTTACGAGCAGTACTTC. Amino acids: CASSAQGPYEQYF.

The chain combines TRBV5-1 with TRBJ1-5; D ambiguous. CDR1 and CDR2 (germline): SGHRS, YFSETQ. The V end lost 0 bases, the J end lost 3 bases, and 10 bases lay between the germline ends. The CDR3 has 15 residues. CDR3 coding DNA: TGCGCCAGCAGCTTGGGTTCCGGTTACAATCAGCCCCAGCATTTT. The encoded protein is CASSLGSGYNQPQHF.

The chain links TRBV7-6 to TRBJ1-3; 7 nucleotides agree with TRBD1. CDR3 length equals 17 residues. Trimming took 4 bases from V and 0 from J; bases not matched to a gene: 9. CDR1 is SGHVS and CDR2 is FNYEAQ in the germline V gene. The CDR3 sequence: CASSSTPGQVSGNTIYF. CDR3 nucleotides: TGTGCCAGCAGCTCGACCCCCGGACAGGTCTCTGGAAACACCATATATTTT.

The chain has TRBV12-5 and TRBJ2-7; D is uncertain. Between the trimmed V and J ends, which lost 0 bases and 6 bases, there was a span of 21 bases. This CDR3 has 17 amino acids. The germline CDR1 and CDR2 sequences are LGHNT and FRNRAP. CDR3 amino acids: CASGLVRSNLVRLEQYF. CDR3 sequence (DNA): TGTGCTAGTGGTTTGGTACGGAGCAATTTGGTTCGCCTCGAGCAGTACTTC.

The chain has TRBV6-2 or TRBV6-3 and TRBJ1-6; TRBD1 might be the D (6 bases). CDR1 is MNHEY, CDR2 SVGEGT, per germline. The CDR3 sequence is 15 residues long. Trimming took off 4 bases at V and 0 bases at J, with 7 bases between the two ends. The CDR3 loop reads CASSLDSSYNSPLHF. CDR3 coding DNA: TGTGCCAGCAGTTTGGACAGCTCCTATAATTCACCCCTCCACTTT.

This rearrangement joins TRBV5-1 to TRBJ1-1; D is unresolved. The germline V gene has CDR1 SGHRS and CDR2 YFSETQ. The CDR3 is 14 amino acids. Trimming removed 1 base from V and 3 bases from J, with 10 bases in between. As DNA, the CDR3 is TGCGCCAGCAGCTTGACCCGTCGGGACACTGAAGCTTTCTTT. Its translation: CASSLTRRDTEAFF.

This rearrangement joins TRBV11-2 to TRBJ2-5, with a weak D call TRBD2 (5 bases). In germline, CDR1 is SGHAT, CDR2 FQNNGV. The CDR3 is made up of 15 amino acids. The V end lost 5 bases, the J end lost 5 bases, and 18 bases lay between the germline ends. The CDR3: CASSPGSSGGETQYF. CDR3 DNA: TGTGCCAGCAGCCCCGGCTCCTCGGGCGGGGAGACCCAGTACTTC.

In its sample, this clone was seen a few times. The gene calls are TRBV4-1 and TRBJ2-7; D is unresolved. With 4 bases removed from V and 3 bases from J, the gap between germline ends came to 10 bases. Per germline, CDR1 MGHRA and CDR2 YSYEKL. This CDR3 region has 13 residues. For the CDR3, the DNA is TGCGCCAGCAGCCTTGAGCCCCTCTACGAGCAGTACTTC. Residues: CASSLEPLYEQYF.

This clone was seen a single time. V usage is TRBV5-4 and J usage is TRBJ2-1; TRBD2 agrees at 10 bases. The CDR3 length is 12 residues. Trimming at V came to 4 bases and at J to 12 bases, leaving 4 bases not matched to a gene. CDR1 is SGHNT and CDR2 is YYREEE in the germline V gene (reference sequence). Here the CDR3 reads CASSVVAGGQFF. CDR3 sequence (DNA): TGTGCCAGCAGCGTCGTAGCGGGGGGGCAGTTCTTC.